The entry that follows covers one TCR beta chain sequence. These data are taken from a study of blood T cell repertoires in COVID-19. In the study overall: Nucleic acid was either cDNA or gDNA, and it came from T cells, B-cell-depleted T cells, or PBMCs.

Trimming took off 3 bases at V and 0 bases at J, with 5 bases between the two ends. The length of the CDR3 is 14 residues. Germline CDR1 is SGHAT and CDR2 is FQDESV (reference sequence). Original processing notes: Amplification of reference gene primers provided the estimated nucleated cell counts. Only in-frame clones appear in the TCRdb table, and some are missing; sequencing was by immunoSEQ multiplex PCR. D and trimming come from the DNA, and the V and J calls and clone size come from that table. Altogether over 50,000 clones are present, approximately 88% being singletons, with the ten largest covering about 3%.

The sequence derives from a human donor in a cohort sampled during active COVID-19. Sequenced: peripheral blood. The chain has TRBV11-1 and TRBJ2-2, with D unclear. The CDR3 sequence is CASSLAPNTGELFF. The CDR3 coding sequence is TGTGCCAGCAGCTTGGCACCGAACACCGGGGAGCTGTTTTTT. The full variable domain, in which reference TRBV11-1 and TRBJ2-2 provide the parts outside the CDR3, is EAEVAQSPRYKITEKSQAVAFWCDPISGHATLYWYRQILGQGPELLVQFQDESVVDDSQLPKDRFSAERLKGVDSTLKIQPAELGDSAMYLCASSLAPNTGELFFGEGSRLTVL.